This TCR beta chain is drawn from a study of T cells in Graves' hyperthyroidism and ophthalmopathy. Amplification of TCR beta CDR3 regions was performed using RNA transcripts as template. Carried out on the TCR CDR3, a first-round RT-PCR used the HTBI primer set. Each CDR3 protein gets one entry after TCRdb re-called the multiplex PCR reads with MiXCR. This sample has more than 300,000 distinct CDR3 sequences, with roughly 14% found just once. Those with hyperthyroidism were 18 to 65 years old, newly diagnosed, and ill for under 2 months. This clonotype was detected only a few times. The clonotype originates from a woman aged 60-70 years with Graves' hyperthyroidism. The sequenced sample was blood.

The CDR3, as DNA: TGTGCCAGCAGCTTAGTCCGGGACTCTCAGCAGTACTTC. It translates to CASSLVRDSQQYF. The J gene is TRBJ2-7, the V gene TRBV7-9, with D tentatively TRBD2 (6 bases). The CDR3 extends over 13 amino acids. Germline lookup yields CDR1 SEHNR and CDR2 FQNEAQ (reference sequence). Trimming stripped 1 base from V and 8 bases from J, with 12 bases between.